Below, 16 T cell receptor beta chains from the same sample are listed, as sequenced in a study of HIV-infected patients and healthy controls. No cell fractionation was done, so the repertoire covers all unsorted peripheral blood T cells. cDNA was made from roughly 470 ng RNA using alpha and beta constant primers. Separate chain-specific third strand synthesis with multiplexing indices produced the alpha and beta libraries. A single record per CDR3 protein comes from TCRdb applying MiXCR to the 5' RACE reads. This sample has some 20,000 distinct CDR3 sequences, with 9% to 15% found just once. The sample consisted of blood. These receptor sequences come from an adult in good health.

The rearrangement joins TRBV25-1 to TRBJ2-5; maybe TRBD1 (6 bases). Germline CDR1 is MGHDK and CDR2 is SYGVNS. The CDR3 has 14 residues. Deletions cut 4 bases from V and 1 base from J, with 10 bases between. The CDR3: CASSASTGQETQYF. The CDR3 DNA follows: TGTGCCAGCAGTGCGTCGACAGGCCAAGAGACCCAGTACTTC.

There are many counts of this clonotype. V and J are TRBV7-2 and TRBJ1-2, with D unresolved. The CDR3 runs to 14 residues. Germline assignment: CDR1 SGHTA and CDR2 FQGNSA. Deletions cut 2 bases from V and 4 bases from J, with 11 bases between. The DNA of the CDR3 is TGTGCCAGCAGCTTATACAGCTCCTTCTATGGCTACACCTTC. Its protein is CASSLYSSFYGYTF.

Within the sample, this clonotype is medium-sized. This chain uses TRBV5-1 with TRBJ2-3, with D tentatively TRBD2 (7 bases). V lost 1 base, J lost 2 bases, and 14 bases lay in between. The length of the CDR3 is 16 residues. Germline CDR1 is SGHRS and CDR2 is YFSETQ. CDR3 DNA: TGCGCCAGCAGCTTGTGGGGGGGGGCGACCACAGATACGCAGTATTTT. This translates into CASSLWGGATTDTQYF.

This clonotype qualifies as medium-sized. The chain recombines TRBV20-1 with TRBJ1-1; D not resolved. The CDR3 has 12 residues. With 5 bases removed from V and 6 bases from J, the gap between germline ends came to 13 bases. Germline V gives CDR1 DFQATT, CDR2 SNEGSKA (reference sequence). The CDR3 reads CSARYDGPEAFF. As DNA, the CDR3 is TGCAGTGCTCGCTACGATGGACCTGAAGCTTTCTTT.

Many counts were recorded for this clonotype. V and J are TRBV6-5 and TRBJ1-1; a weak D match, TRBD1 (5 bases). Germline CDR1 and CDR2: MNHEY and SVGAGI. Trimming took off 4 bases at V and 2 bases at J, with 14 bases between the two ends. The CDR3 contains 15 residues. CDR3 residues: CASSSATGFNTEAFF. CDR3 coding DNA: TGTGCCAGCAGTTCCGCTACAGGTTTCAACACTGAAGCTTTCTTT.

This chain links TRBV10-3 with TRBJ2-7; D remains ambiguous. Trimming took 11 bases from V and 3 from J, leaving 11 bases between them. This CDR3 contains 11 residues. CDR1 is ENHRY and CDR2 is SYGVKD in the germline V gene. The CDR3 spells CALGYNYEQYF. CDR3 DNA: TGTGCCCTAGGGTACAACTACGAGCAGTACTTC.

The sample holds many counts of this clonotype. The genes are TRBV5-1 and TRBJ1-2; maybe TRBD1 (5 bases). Trimming removed 4 bases from V and 6 bases from J, with 13 bases in between. The length of the CDR3 is 13 residues. Germline CDR1 reads SGHRS; CDR2 reads YFSETQ. The DNA for the CDR3 is TGCGCCAGCAGCCTTTCGACAGTCCATGGCTACACCTTC. As protein: CASSLSTVHGYTF.

On this clonotype: A much more abundant neighbour one base away suggests this may be a read error. The chain combines TRBV19 with TRBJ2-5; D remains ambiguous. Trimming removed 3 bases at V and 1 base at J, with 12 bases between. This CDR3 has 15 amino acids. CDR1 and CDR2 from the germline V gene are LNHDA and SQIVND (reference sequence). The CDR3 sequence is CASSIGGMVQETQYF. CDR3 nucleotide sequence: TGTGCCAGTAGTATCGGTGGGATGGTCCAAGAGACCCAGTACTTC.

CDR3 in amino acids: CASSYADSWNQPQHF. CDR3 nucleotides: TGTGCCAGCAGTTACGCCGACAGCTGGAATCAGCCCCAGCATTTT. The chain recombines TRBV6-2 or TRBV6-3 with TRBJ1-5; a possible D gene is TRBD1 (5 bases). V was pared by 2 bases and J by 4 bases, with 12 bases between. Germline V gives CDR1 MNHEY, CDR2 SVGEGT. The CDR3 extends over 15 amino acids.

By share, this clonotype counts as medium-sized (0.01 to 0.1%). CDR3 nucleotides: TGTGCCAGCAGACCCGAGGGGGAACTAGCCAAAAACATTCAGTACTTC. Encoded protein: CASRPEGELAKNIQYF. The chain couples TRBV28 to TRBJ2-4; possibly TRBD1 for D (6 bases). V was shortened by 6 bases and J by 0 bases, with 15 bases between the two germline ends. The CDR3 is made up of 16 amino acids. Looked up from germline, CDR1 is MDHEN and CDR2 is SYDVKM.

This clonotype was picked up many times. The rearrangement joins TRBV5-5 to TRBJ1-1; possibly TRBD1 for D (5 bases). CDR3 length: 14 residues. CDR1 and CDR2 (germline): SGHKS, YYEKEE (reference sequence). V shed 0 bases and J shed 4 bases, with 10 bases lying between them. Here the CDR3 DNA reads TGTGCCAGCAGCTTGGCAACCGGGGGCACTGAAGCTTTCTTT. This codes for CASSLATGGTEAFF. Complete variable domain (other parts from reference TRBV5-5 and TRBJ1-1): DAGVTQSPTHLIKTRGQQVTLRCSPISGHKSVSWYQQVLGQGPQFIFQYYEKEERGRGNFPDRFSARQFPNYSSELNVNALLLGDSALYLCASSLATGGTEAFFGQGTRLTVV.

This clonotype is labeled medium-sized. The CDR3 nucleotides are TGCAGTGCTAGAGATCCACTCGCGACGGATACGCAGTATTTT. It translates to CSARDPLATDTQYF. The chain carries TRBV20-1 and TRBJ2-3; D gene unclear. The CDR3 is 14 amino acids. V gave up 0 bases and J gave up 6 bases, with 13 bases separating them. Germline CDR1 and CDR2: DFQATT and SNEGSKA (reference sequence).

This clonotype was observed at least ten times. The chain combines TRBV12-3 or TRBV12-4 with TRBJ2-3; no firm D call. V lost 4 bases to trimming and J lost 7 bases, with 15 bases between them. The CDR3 consists of 14 residues. CDR3 amino acids: CASSSLYVVYTQYF. In nucleotides, the CDR3 is TGTGCCAGCAGTTCCCTTTACGTAGTGTATACGCAGTATTTT.

The gene calls are TRBV4-2 and TRBJ2-1; no definite D call. This CDR3 has 15 amino acids. Germline assignment: CDR1 LGHNA and CDR2 YNFKEQ. Trimming took 0 bases from V and 6 from J, leaving 12 bases between them. The CDR3 loop reads CASSQEHGSTNEQFF. Written as DNA, the CDR3 is TGTGCCAGCAGCCAAGAACACGGCAGCACCAATGAGCAGTTCTTC.

By sample fraction, this clonotype is medium-sized. The V and J genes are TRBV7-2 and TRBJ2-3, with 7 bases that match TRBD1. The CDR3 sequence is 12 residues long. CDR1 and CDR2 (germline): SGHTA, FQGNSA. V shed 7 bases and J 11 bases; nucleotides not matched to a gene: 9. The CDR3 here is CASNKGASGQYF. The CDR3 DNA follows: TGTGCCAGCAACAAGGGGGCGTCGGGGCAGTATTTT.

This clonotype was recorded many times. The V gene is TRBV20-1, the J gene TRBJ2-7, with a tentative D call TRBD2 (7 bases). Trimming pared 4 bases from V and 4 bases from J, leaving 14 bases between. This CDR3 is 13 amino acids long. Per germline, CDR1 DFQATT and CDR2 SNEGSKA (reference sequence). In DNA, the CDR3 is TGCAGTGCTAAGGGGGGGGGCGTATACGAGCAGTACTTC. Protein: CSAKGGGVYEQYF.